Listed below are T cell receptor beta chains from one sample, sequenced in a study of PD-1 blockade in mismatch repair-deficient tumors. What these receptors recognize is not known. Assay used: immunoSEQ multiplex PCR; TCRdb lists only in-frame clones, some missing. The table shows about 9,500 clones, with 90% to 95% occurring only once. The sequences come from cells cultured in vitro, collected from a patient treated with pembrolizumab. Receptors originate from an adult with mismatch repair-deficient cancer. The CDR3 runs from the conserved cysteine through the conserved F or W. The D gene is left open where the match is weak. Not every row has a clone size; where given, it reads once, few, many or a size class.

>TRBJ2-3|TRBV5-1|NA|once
CASRPGASTDTQYF
TGCGCCAGCAGGCCAGGGGCCAGCACAGATACGCAGTATTTT
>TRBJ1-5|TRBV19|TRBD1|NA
CASSRQGGGQPQHF
TGTGCCAGTAGTCGACAGGGGGGAGGCCAGCCCCAGCATTTT
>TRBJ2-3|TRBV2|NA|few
CASVLSPVGNTQYF
TGTGCCAGCGTGTTGTCCCCCGTGGGGAATACGCAGTATTTT
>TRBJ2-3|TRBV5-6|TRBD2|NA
CASSSGLAGGWDTQYF
TGTGCCAGCAGCTCTGGACTAGCGGGAGGCTGGGATACGCAGTATTTT
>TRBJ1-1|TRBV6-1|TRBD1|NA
CASSDSGQVATEAFF
TGTGCCAGCAGTGATTCGGGACAGGTGGCCACTGAAGCTTTCTTT
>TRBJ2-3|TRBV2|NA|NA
CASSEQRDTDTQYF
TGTGCCAGCAGCGAGCAAAGAGACACAGATACGCAGTATTTT
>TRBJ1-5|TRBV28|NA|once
CASSMGGWAQPQHF
TGTGCCAGCAGTATGGGGGGTTGGGCACAGCCCCAGCATTTT
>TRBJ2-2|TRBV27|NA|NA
CASSTIGLGTGELFF
TGTGCCAGCAGTACTATAGGGCTCGGCACCGGGGAGCTGTTTTTT
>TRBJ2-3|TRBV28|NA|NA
CASSSPGREMSDTQYF
TGTGCCAGCAGTTCCCCTGGACGGGAGATGTCAGATACGCAGTATTTT
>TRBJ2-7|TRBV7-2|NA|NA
CASSLVAGSYEQYF
TGTGCCAGCAGCTTAGTCGCCGGCTCCTACGAGCAGTACTTC
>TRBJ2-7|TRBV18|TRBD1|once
CASSTNGPGQGSYEQYF
TGTGCCAGCTCAACCAACGGTCCGGGACAGGGGTCGTACGAGCAGTACTTC
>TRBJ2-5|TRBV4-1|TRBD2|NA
CASSLVAGETQYF
TGCGCCAGCAGCCTCGTAGCGGGAGAGACCCAGTACTTC
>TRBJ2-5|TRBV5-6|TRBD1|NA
CASSTSGTGFLQETQYF
TGTGCCAGCAGCACTTCCGGGACAGGGTTCCTCCAAGAGACCCAGTACTTC
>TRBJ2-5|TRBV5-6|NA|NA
CASSTSGIETQYF
TGTGCCAGCAGCACATCTGGGATCGAGACCCAGTACTTC
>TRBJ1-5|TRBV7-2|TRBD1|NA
CASSGQGGNQPQHF
TGTGCCAGCAGCGGACAGGGGGGCAATCAGCCCCAGCATTTT
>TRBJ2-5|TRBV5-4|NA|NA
CASSASTRRQETQYF
TGTGCCAGCAGCGCCTCCACTCGACGACAAGAGACCCAGTACTTC
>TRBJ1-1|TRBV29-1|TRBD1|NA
CSGLTGRSEAFF
TGCAGCGGCCTGACAGGGAGGTCTGAAGCTTTCTTT
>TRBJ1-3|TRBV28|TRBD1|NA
CASSSSGGSGNTIYF
TGTGCCAGCAGCTCCTCAGGGGGCTCTGGAAACACCATATATTTT
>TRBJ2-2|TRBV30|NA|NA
CAWSVEGLHTGELFF
TGTGCCTGGAGTGTAGAAGGGCTCCACACCGGGGAGCTGTTTTTT
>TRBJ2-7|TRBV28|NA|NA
CASSLLTRDIDPYEQYF
TGTGCCAGCAGTTTGCTTACCCGGGACATCGACCCCTACGAGCAGTACTTC
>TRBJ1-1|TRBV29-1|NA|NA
CSTKQGNTEAFF
TGCAGCACAAAACAGGGGAACACTGAAGCTTTCTTT
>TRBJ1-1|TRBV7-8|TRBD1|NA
CASSLVPGGFEAFF
TGTGCCAGCAGCTTAGTCCCAGGGGGCTTTGAAGCTTTCTTT
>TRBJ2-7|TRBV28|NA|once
CASSLWVSVSYEQYF
TGTGCCAGCAGTTTATGGGTTAGCGTGAGCTACGAGCAGTACTTC
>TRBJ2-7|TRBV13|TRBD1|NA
CASSFGQGANYEQYF
TGTGCCAGCAGCTTTGGGCAGGGGGCCAACTACGAGCAGTACTTC
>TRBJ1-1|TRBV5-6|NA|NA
CASSFRSVSRTEAFF
TGTGCCAGCAGCTTCCGTTCTGTATCTCGGACTGAAGCTTTCTTT
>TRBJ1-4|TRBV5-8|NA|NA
CASSDGGATNEKLFF
TGTGCCAGCAGCGACGGGGGGGCAACTAATGAAAAACTGTTTTTT
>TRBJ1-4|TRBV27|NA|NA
CASSSRRTNEKLFF
TGTGCCAGCAGTTCCCGACGGACTAATGAAAAACTGTTTTTT
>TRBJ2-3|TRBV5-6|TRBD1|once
CASSWDRGTDTQYF
TGTGCCAGCAGCTGGGACAGGGGCACAGATACGCAGTATTTT
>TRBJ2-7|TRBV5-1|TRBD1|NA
CASSPGQGARYEQYF
TGCGCCAGCAGCCCGGGACAGGGAGCACGCTACGAGCAGTACTTC
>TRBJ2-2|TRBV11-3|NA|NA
CASSLGASSEESGELFF
TGTGCCAGCAGCTTAGGCGCTAGCTCAGAGGAGTCCGGGGAGCTGTTTTTT
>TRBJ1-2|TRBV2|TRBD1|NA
CASSLDRAYYGYTF
TGTGCCAGCAGTTTGGACAGGGCTTACTATGGCTACACCTTC
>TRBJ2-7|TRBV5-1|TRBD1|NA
CASSLRSGTGSYEQYF
TGCGCCAGCAGCTTGAGATCCGGGACAGGGTCCTACGAGCAGTACTTC
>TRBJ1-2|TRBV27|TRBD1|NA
CASSPRTGGTYGYTF
TGTGCCAGCAGTCCCCGGACAGGGGGGACCTATGGCTACACCTTC
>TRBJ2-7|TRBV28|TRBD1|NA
CASSFGQGHYEQYF
TGTGCCAGCAGTTTTGGACAGGGGCACTACGAGCAGTACTTC
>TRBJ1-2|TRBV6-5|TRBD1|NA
CASSRGQGGDGYTF
TGTGCCAGCAGTCGGGGACAGGGGGGGGATGGCTACACCTTC
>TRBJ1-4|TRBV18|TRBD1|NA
CASSPDTGGEEKLFF
TGTGCCAGCTCCCCAGACACAGGGGGGGAAGAAAAACTGTTTTTT
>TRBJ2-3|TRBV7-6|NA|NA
CASSPTSMFTDTQYF
TGTGCCAGCAGCCCGACTTCCATGTTCACAGATACGCAGTATTTT
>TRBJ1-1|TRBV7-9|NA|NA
CASSPGGTEAFF
TGTGCCAGCAGCCCCGGGGGCACTGAAGCTTTCTTT
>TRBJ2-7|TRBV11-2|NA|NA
CASSLVANSYEQYF
TGTGCCAGCAGCTTAGTAGCAAACTCCTACGAGCAGTACTTC
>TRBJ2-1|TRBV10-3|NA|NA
CAISRTGPEYNEQFF
TGTGCCATCAGCAGAACAGGGCCCGAGTACAATGAGCAGTTCTTC
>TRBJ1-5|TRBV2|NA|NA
CASSLRASGNQPQHF
TGTGCCAGCAGTCTCCGGGCCTCTGGCAATCAGCCCCAGCATTTT
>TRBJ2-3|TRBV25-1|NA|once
CASSEYSLTDTQYF
TGTGCCAGCAGTGAATATAGCCTCACAGATACGCAGTATTTT
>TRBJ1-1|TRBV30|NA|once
CAWIPTGRNTEAFF
TGTGCCTGGATCCCCACGGGCAGGAACACTGAAGCTTTCTTT
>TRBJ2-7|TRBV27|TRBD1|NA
CASTGQGRHEQYF
TGTGCCAGCACCGGACAGGGGAGACACGAGCAGTACTTC
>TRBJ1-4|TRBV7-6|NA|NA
CASSTGGRDEKLFF
TGTGCCAGCAGCACCGGGGGGCGGGATGAAAAACTGTTTTTT
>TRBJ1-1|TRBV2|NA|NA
CASSDSRTVNTEAFF
TGTGCCAGCAGCGATTCAAGGACGGTGAACACTGAAGCTTTCTTT
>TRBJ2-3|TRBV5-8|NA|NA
CASSLGSRTVGDTQYF
TGTGCCAGCAGCTTGGGATCCAGAACAGTGGGGGATACGCAGTATTTT
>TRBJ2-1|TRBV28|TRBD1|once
CASTRGQEFGNEQFF
TGTGCCAGCACCCGTGGACAGGAATTTGGCAATGAGCAGTTCTTC
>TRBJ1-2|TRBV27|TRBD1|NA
CASSFGQGRYGYTF
TGTGCCAGCAGTTTCGGACAGGGGCGATATGGCTACACCTTC
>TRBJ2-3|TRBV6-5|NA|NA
CASKAGVGTDTQYF
TGTGCCAGCAAAGCGGGCGTGGGCACAGATACGCAGTATTTT
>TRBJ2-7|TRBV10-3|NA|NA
CAISEGSYEQYF
TGTGCCATCAGTGAGGGTTCCTACGAGCAGTACTTC